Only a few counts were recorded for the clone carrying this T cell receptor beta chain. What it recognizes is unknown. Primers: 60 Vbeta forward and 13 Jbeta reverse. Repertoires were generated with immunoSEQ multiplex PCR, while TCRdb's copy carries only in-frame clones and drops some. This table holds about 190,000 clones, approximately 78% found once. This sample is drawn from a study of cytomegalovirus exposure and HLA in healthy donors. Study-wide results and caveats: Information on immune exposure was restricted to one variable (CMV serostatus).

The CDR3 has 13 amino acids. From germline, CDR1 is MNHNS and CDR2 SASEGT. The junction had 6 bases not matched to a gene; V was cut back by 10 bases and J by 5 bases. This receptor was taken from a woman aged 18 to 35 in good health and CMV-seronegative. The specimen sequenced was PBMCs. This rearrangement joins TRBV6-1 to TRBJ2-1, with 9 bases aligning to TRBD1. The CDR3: CATRRTGDNEQFF. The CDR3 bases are TGTGCCACCCGACGGACAGGGGACAATGAGCAGTTCTTC.